These 28 T cell receptor beta chains were sequenced from one sample in a study of identical twins. MiXCR, run by TCRdb on the 5' RACE reads, gives a single entry per CDR3 protein. The data contain 350,000 to 400,000 distinct CDR3 sequences, about 10% of them singletons. The source material was naive T cells sorted from blood. The receptors stem from a woman in her fifties or sixties in good health.

This clonotype came up many times. The genes are TRBV6-6 and TRBJ1-3; D uncertain. Trimming removed 0 bases from V and 4 bases from J, with 10 bases in between. The CDR3 extends over 15 amino acids. In germline, CDR1 is MNHNY, CDR2 SVGAGI (reference sequence). CDR3 amino acids: CASSYSAGSGNTIYF. The CDR3 DNA reads TGTGCCAGCAGTTACTCTGCCGGCTCCGGAAACACCATATATTTT.

The chain employs TRBV24-1 and TRBJ2-3, with D unclear. V was shortened by 7 bases and J by 6 bases, with 7 bases between the two germline ends. Germline V gene lookup returns CDR1 KGHDR and CDR2 SFDVKD. This CDR3 is built from 11 residues. Here the CDR3 DNA reads TGTGCCACCAGCGCCGGTGATACGCAGTATTTT. This encodes CATSAGDTQYF.

This clonotype has just a few counts. The rearrangement uses TRBV5-1 and TRBJ2-7, with a tentative D call TRBD1 (6 bases). The CDR3 extends over 18 amino acids. V was shortened by 0 bases and J by 3 bases, with 22 bases between the two germline ends. Germline lookup yields CDR1 SGHRS and CDR2 YFSETQ. The CDR3 nucleotides read TGCGCCAGCAGCTTGGTGCCCCCGGACAGCCAAGGGGTCTACGAGCAGTACGTC. Translated, it gives CASSLVPPDSQGVYEQYV.

V and J are TRBV2 and TRBJ2-7; a possible D gene is TRBD1 (5 bases). The CDR3 sequence is 15 residues long. Trimming took off 4 bases at V and 2 bases at J, with 15 bases between the two ends. Per germline, CDR1 SNHLY and CDR2 FYNNEI. This chain's CDR3 is CASSGRGQATYEQYF. The DNA for the CDR3 is TGTGCCAGCAGTGGGCGCGGACAAGCAACCTACGAGCAGTACTTC.

This clonotype was seen ten or more times. This chain connects TRBV29-1 to TRBJ2-6; D gene ambiguous. The CDR3 is made up of 14 amino acids. V was cut by 4 bases and J by 4 bases, with 11 bases left in between. CDR1 and CDR2 (germline): SQVTM, ANQGSEA. The CDR3 DNA reads as TGCAGCGTTGCTGAGGTTCTGGGGGCCAACGTCCTGACTTTC. Translated: CSVAEVLGANVLTF.

In regard to this clonotype: One end of the junction is discordant with germline, which a read error may explain. The chain is built from TRBV20-1 and TRBJ2-3; no firm D call. The germline V gene has CDR1 DFQATT and CDR2 SNEGSKA (reference sequence). The CDR3 has 12 amino acids. CDR3 bases: TGCAGTGCCAGAGAGCTCCCAGATACGCAGTATTTT. Translation: CSARELPDTQYF.

In its sample, this clonotype was seen many times. This sequence joins TRBV5-1 and TRBJ2-1; possible D gene TRBD2, 6 bases. The V gene lost 1 base and the J gene lost 4 bases, with 9 bases spanning the gap. There are 14 residues in the CDR3. Germline CDR1 reads SGHRS; CDR2 reads YFSETQ. The CDR3 DNA sequence: TGCGCCAGCAGCTTGCAGGGACTGTACAATGAGCAGTTCTTC. It is translated as CASSLQGLYNEQFF.

The rearrangement uses TRBV29-1 and TRBJ2-5; D may be TRBD1 (6 bases). Germline V CDR1 and CDR2: SQVTM, ANQGSEA. Trimming removed 3 bases at V and 7 bases at J, with 21 bases between. This CDR3 is built from 15 residues. The DNA for the CDR3 is TGCAGCGTTGACAGCGTCAGGGGTGGTCGGGGGACCCAGTACTTC. It yields the protein CSVDSVRGGRGTQYF.

The genes are TRBV6-1 and TRBJ2-2; 7 bases map to TRBD2. This CDR3 has 16 residues. The germline V gene encodes CDR1 MNHNS and CDR2 SASEGT. The trim removed 1 base at V and 7 bases at J, leaving 9 bases unmatched. The CDR3 sequence: CASSEGTSISGGELFF. The DNA for the CDR3 is TGTGCCAGCAGTGAAGGGACTAGTATCAGTGGCGGGGAGCTGTTTTTT.

This clonotype was recorded a few times. This sequence joins TRBV5-1 and TRBJ2-6; D is possibly TRBD2 (7 bases). The V end was cut by 0 bases, the J end by 0 bases, with 19 bases between. Germline-derived CDR1 and CDR2 are SGHRS and YFSETQ. The CDR3 extends over 20 amino acids. The CDR3 DNA follows: TGCGCCAGCAGCTTGGGTTTTAGGGCGGGGGCCCTCTCTGGGGCCAACGTCCTGACTTTC. It is translated as CASSLGFRAGALSGANVLTF.

This clonotype was seen more than once but under ten times. The chain joins TRBV29-1 to TRBJ2-3, with D tentatively TRBD1 (6 bases). V lost 4 bases and J 2 bases, leaving 10 bases between the germline ends. This CDR3 has 13 residues. Germline V gene data show CDR1 as SQVTM and CDR2 as ANQGSEA. CDR3 nucleotide sequence: TGCAGCGTTGTGGGACATCTCACAGATACGCAGTATTTT. Its translation is CSVVGHLTDTQYF.

As concerns this clonotype: This may be a read error, as it is one base from a much larger clone. Without the conserved terminal phenylalanine or tryptophan, this CDR3 likely stems from a read error. This chain connects TRBV12-3 or TRBV12-4 to TRBJ2-7; D gene unclear. V was clipped by 7 bases and J by 0 bases, with 7 bases between them. The CDR3 runs 12 residues. DNA for the CDR3: TGTGCCAGCAAGGCAGGCTCCTACGAGCAGTACTAC. Its protein is CASKAGSYEQYY.

This clonotype was found many times. J is TRBJ1-1 and V is TRBV5-1, with D tentatively TRBD1 (5 bases). Per the germline V gene, CDR1 is SGHRS and CDR2 is YFSETQ. Trimming took 3 bases from V and 3 from J, leaving 15 bases between them. The CDR3 loop spans 15 amino acids. CDR3 region: CASSSLGPGYTEAFF. The CDR3 nucleotides are TGCGCCAGCAGCTCCCTGGGGCCGGGGTACACTGAAGCTTTCTTT.

This clonotype was detected only a few times. The chain joins TRBV9 to TRBJ2-7; D is perhaps TRBD1 (6 bases). Germline V lookup: CDR1 SGDLS, CDR2 YYNGEE. Trimming took 3 bases from V and 3 from J, leaving 13 bases between them. This CDR3 spans 14 amino acids. CDR3 residues: CASSDGGSNYEQYF. In DNA form, the CDR3 reads TGTGCCAGCAGCGATGGGGGCTCCAACTACGAGCAGTACTTC.

The sample holds one count of this clonotype. The junction and the germline gene differ at one end; a read error may be behind it. The chain combines TRBV20-1 with TRBJ2-1, with D perhaps TRBD2 (6 bases). The germline V gene encodes CDR1 DFQATT and CDR2 SNEGSKA (reference sequence). The CDR3 extends over 14 amino acids. The chain's CDR3 is CSAARGLGYNKQFF. In DNA form, the CDR3 reads TGCAGTGCTGCACGGGGACTCGGTTACAATAAGCAGTTCTTC.

On this clonotype: A junction end diverges from the germline sequence, so it may reflect a read error. The rearrangement joins TRBV3-1 to TRBJ2-2; D ambiguous. The germline V gene has CDR1 LGHDT and CDR2 YNNKEL (reference sequence). The CDR3 runs 13 residues. In nucleotides, the CDR3 is TGTGCCAGCAGGCAAGCTAACACCGGGGAGCTGTTTTTT. It is translated as CASRQANTGELFF.

This clonotype was detected ten times or more. Here the CDR3 reads CAISASRGQETQYF. DNA of the CDR3: TGTGCCATCAGTGCGTCCAGGGGGCAGGAGACCCAGTACTTC. V is TRBV10-3 and J is TRBJ2-5; 8 nucleotides agree with TRBD1. Germline V gene data show CDR1 as ENHRY and CDR2 as SYGVKD. CDR3 size: 14 residues. Losses at the gene ends were 4 bases for V and 5 bases for J; bases not matched to a gene: 6.

This clonotype was recorded a few times. The conserved phenylalanine or tryptophan is not found at the CDR3 terminus, so this likely reflects a read error. Because the CDR3's place on the DNA is in doubt, the DNA is left out and the CDR3 is given as listed by TCRdb. This chain connects TRBV24-1 to TRBJ2-7; the D call of TRBD2 is as the table states it, not checked on the DNA. CDR1 and CDR2 from the germline V gene are KGHDR and SFDVKD. Including both end residues, the CDR3 is 14 amino acids long. The CDR3 sequence is CATSDLALAGISFL.

The sample holds a few counts of this clonotype. This sequence joins TRBV5-1 and TRBJ2-5; 11 bases line up with TRBD2. The ends lost 3 bases at V and 5 bases at J; junction bases unmatched: 12. This CDR3 comprises 17 residues. Germline assignment: CDR1 SGHRS and CDR2 YFSETQ. The CDR3 nucleotides read TGCGCCAGCAGCTCGGGGCTAGCGGGAGGACCGGCGGAGACCCAGTACTTC. Its translation: CASSSGLAGGPAETQYF.

The V call is TRBV6-1, the J call TRBJ2-7; 7 positions agree with TRBD1. With 2 bases clipped from V and 3 bases from J, the junction kept 7 bases outside the gene matches. Germline-derived CDR1 and CDR2 are MNHNS and SASEGT. The CDR3 has 15 residues. The CDR3 reads CASSEPRGLNYEQYF. CDR3 nucleotides: TGTGCCAGCAGTGAACCTAGGGGGCTGAACTACGAGCAGTACTTC.

J is TRBJ2-5 and V is TRBV23-1; D is perhaps TRBD1 (6 bases). TRBV23-1 is an ORF, and what it does is uncertain. Deletions cut 8 bases from V and 0 bases from J, with 22 bases between. The CDR3 sequence is 17 residues long. This CDR3 is CASQGICRDTNQETQYF. Here the CDR3 DNA reads TGCGCCAGCCAAGGGATTTGCCGGGACACCAACCAAGAGACCCAGTACTTC.

The sample holds many counts of this clonotype. The rearrangement links TRBV5-1 to TRBJ2-7, with 7 nucleotides matching TRBD2. Germline V gene lookup returns CDR1 SGHRS and CDR2 YFSETQ. J gave up 2 bases and V 4 bases, and 9 bases lay outside the gene matches. CDR3 length: 15 residues. The CDR3 coding sequence is TGCGCCAGCAGCCCAACTAGCGTCCGAGCCTACGAGCAGTACTTC. Its protein is CASSPTSVRAYEQYF.

This clonotype was recorded at least ten times. The chain recombines TRBV7-9 with TRBJ2-7, with D tentatively TRBD1 (6 bases). CDR1 and CDR2 from the germline V gene are SEHNR and FQNEAQ (reference sequence). V was pared by 5 bases and J by 1 base, with 15 bases between. The CDR3 loop spans 15 amino acids. This CDR3 is CASSPTGTSSYEQYF. The DNA for the CDR3 is TGTGCCAGCAGCCCCACCGGGACAAGTTCCTACGAGCAGTACTTC.

This clonotype has more than one count but fewer than ten. The chain has TRBV2 and TRBJ2-4; D not certain. Germline CDR1 reads SNHLY; CDR2 reads FYNNEI. This CDR3 comprises 14 residues. V gave up 10 bases and J gave up 4 bases, with 17 bases separating them. The CDR3 loop reads CATRGSHIKNIQYF. As DNA, the CDR3 is TGTGCCACACGAGGCAGCCACATTAAAAACATTCAGTACTTC.

This clonotype has a count of ten or more. Written as DNA, the CDR3 is TGCAGTGCTAGTGACCGGGCCTCAACTAATGAAAAACTGTTTTTT. It yields the protein CSASDRASTNEKLFF. The chain has TRBV20-1 and TRBJ1-4; D is ambiguous. Trimming took off 3 bases at V and 0 bases at J, with 11 bases between the two ends. The germline V gene encodes CDR1 DFQATT and CDR2 SNEGSKA (reference sequence). The CDR3 extends over 15 amino acids.

This sequence joins TRBV3-1 and TRBJ2-5; TRBD2 agrees at 9 bases. This CDR3 is 16 amino acids long. Germline values: CDR1 LGHDT, CDR2 YNNKEL (reference sequence). J lost 5 bases, V lost 0 bases, and 7 bases had no gene match. The CDR3 DNA follows: TGTGCCAGCAGCCAAGATCTGGCTAGCGGGACGGAGACCCAGTACTTC. This gives the protein CASSQDLASGTETQYF.

This clonotype was seen only a few times. The rearrangement joins TRBV10-2 to TRBJ2-4; 11 bases are shared with TRBD2. V was clipped by 3 bases and J by 1 base; unmatched bases: 11. CDR1 WSHSY and CDR2 SAAADI come from the germline V gene. The CDR3 loop spans 19 amino acids. The CDR3 loop is CASSEDLAGGWSAKNIQYF. CDR3 in DNA: TGCGCCAGCAGTGAAGATCTAGCGGGAGGATGGAGCGCCAAAAACATTCAGTACTTC.

The chain has TRBV6-4 and TRBJ2-1; D remains unclear. V gave up 3 bases and J gave up 5 bases, with 8 bases separating them. Per germline, CDR1 MRHNA and CDR2 SNTAGT. The CDR3 is 13 amino acids. CDR3 sequence reads: CASSEGSNNEQFF. DNA for the CDR3: TGTGCCAGCAGTGAAGGTAGCAACAATGAGCAGTTCTTC.